This T cell receptor (beta chain) is from a study of control samples from healthy donors and cancer patients. The assay was immunoSEQ multiplex PCR, and TCRdb's table has in-frame clones only and misses some. The sample includes 230,000 or so clones, around 94% seen only once; the top ten take about 1.6%. The CDR3 totals 12 residues. Trimming cost V 5 bases and J 1 base, with 5 bases left between them. The germline V gene has CDR1 LNHDA and CDR2 SQIVND (reference sequence). The sequenced sample was blood. The chain employs TRBV19 and TRBJ1-2; D is uncertain. The source of this sequence is a man aged 50-59 years in good health. CDR3 nucleotide sequence: TGTGCCAGTAGTTCATTTAACTATGGCTACACCTTC. Protein product: CASSSFNYGYTF.